These 11 T cell receptor beta chains originate from one sample sequenced in a study of breast tumors, draining lymph nodes, adjacent tissues. Axillary draining lymph nodes of breast cancer patients supplied the node samples. TCRdb used MiXCR to reprocess the multiplex PCR reads, holding one entry per CDR3 protein. The repertoire holds under 300,000 distinct CDR3 sequences, with under 35% as singletons. The sequenced material came from axillary lymph node tissue. The receptors stem from a female donor with breast cancer. Some clones in this sample may be carry-over from other donors' samples.

This clonotype was picked up many times. A read error may be the cause here, since a much bigger clone is one base away. V gene TRBV20-1 combines with J gene TRBJ1-2; D uncertain. CDR1 is DFQATT and CDR2 is SNEGSKA in the germline V gene (reference sequence). The length of the CDR3 is 12 residues. This CDR3 reads CSANKRDYGSTF. The DNA of the CDR3 is TGCAGTGCTAATAAGAGAGACTATGGCTCCACCTTC.

This rearrangement joins TRBV20-1 to TRBJ2-3; the D is unclear. CDR3 length equals 15 residues. V was shortened by 3 bases and J by 2 bases, with 15 bases between the two germline ends. Per the germline V gene, CDR1 is DFQATT and CDR2 is SNEGSKA (reference sequence). In nucleotides, the CDR3 is TGCAGTGCTAGTATTGGGGAAGGCTACACAGATACGCAGTATTTT. Translated, it gives CSASIGEGYTDTQYF.

V usage is TRBV5-8 and J usage is TRBJ2-3; TRBD2 is a possible D gene (5 bases). The CDR3 totals 15 residues. V was shortened by 2 bases and J by 11 bases, with 21 bases between the two germline ends. Germline V gene data show CDR1 as SGHTS and CDR2 as YDEGEE. The CDR3 here is CASSFGWHGNNEQYF. The CDR3 nucleotides are TGTGCCAGCAGCTTCGGATGGCACGGGAACAATGAGCAGTATTTT. Together with reference TRBV5-8 and TRBJ2-3, the CDR3 gives the full variable domain: EAGVTQSPTHLIKTRGQQATLRCSPISGHTSVYWYQQALGLGLQFLLWYDEGEERNRGNFPPRFSGRQFPNYSSELNVNALELEDSALYLCASSFGWHGNNEQYFGPGTRLTVL.

There are many counts of this clonotype. The gene calls are TRBV10-3 and TRBJ1-5; a weak D match, TRBD1 (6 bases). The V gene's germline CDR1 is ENHRY and CDR2 SYGVKD. This CDR3 comprises 15 residues. V was shortened by 0 bases and J by 7 bases, with 13 bases between the two germline ends. CDR3 amino acids: CAISESAGAGQPQHF. In DNA form, the CDR3 reads TGTGCCATCAGTGAGTCCGCGGGGGCCGGGCAGCCCCAGCATTTT.

This clonotype has ten or more counts. The chain uses TRBV29-1 and TRBJ1-5; D ambiguous. The V gene lost 6 bases and the J gene lost 1 base, with 13 bases spanning the gap. This CDR3 spans 14 amino acids. The germline V gene has CDR1 SQVTM and CDR2 ANQGSEA. CDR3 bases: TGCAGCGTCCGGTGGGCGGGAAGCAATCAGCCCCAGCATTTT. Its protein product is CSVRWAGSNQPQHF.

This clonotype was seen a few times. A much larger clone differs by one base, so this may be a read error. The chain couples TRBV9 to TRBJ2-6; 8 bases line up with TRBD2. CDR3 length: 17 residues. Germline CDR1 and CDR2: SGDLS and YYNGEE. The CDR3 loop is CASSVGTSLSGATVLTF. The CDR3 coding sequence is TGTGCCAGCAGCGTAGGGACTAGCCTCTCTGGGGCCACCGTCCTGACTTTC.

This clonotype showed up many times. V usage is TRBV24-1 and J usage is TRBJ2-5; D perhaps matches TRBD2 (5 bases). V shed 0 bases and J shed 7 bases, with 5 bases lying between them. The CDR3 consists of 12 residues. The germline V gene has CDR1 KGHDR and CDR2 SFDVKD. The CDR3 DNA reads as TGTGCCACCAGTGATTTGCGGGGGACCCAGTACTTC. It specifies CATSDLRGTQYF.

The sample holds many counts of this clonotype. V usage is TRBV2 and J usage is TRBJ2-1; 8 bases agree with TRBD1. V was pared by 5 bases and J by 5 bases, with 2 bases of the junction left unmatched. From germline, CDR1 is SNHLY and CDR2 FYNNEI. The CDR3 is 13 amino acids. The chain's CDR3 is CASSRTGNNEQFF. The CDR3 DNA follows: TGTGCCAGCAGTCGGACAGGGAACAATGAGCAGTTCTTC.

This clonotype was seen a handful of times. Possible read error: a much larger clone is one base away. The chain couples TRBV7-9 to TRBJ2-3; 10 bases map to TRBD2. CDR3 length equals 17 residues. The germline V gene encodes CDR1 SEHNR and CDR2 FQNEAQ (reference sequence). CDR3 sequence reads: CASSRSLAGAGTDPQYF. The DNA for the CDR3 is TGTGCCAGCAGCAGATCCCTAGCGGGAGCTGGCACAGATCCGCAGTATTTT.

This clonotype has a count of ten or more. The chain recombines TRBV7-6 with TRBJ2-3; D possibly matches TRBD1 or TRBD2 (6 bases each). The length of the CDR3 is 15 residues. Germline loops: CDR1 SGHVS, CDR2 FNYEAQ. V gave up 5 bases and J gave up 8 bases, with 20 bases separating them. The CDR3 DNA sequence: TGTGCCAGCAGCCAAGACGGGGGCCCAAGTGGTACGCAGTATTTT. Encoded protein: CASSQDGGPSGTQYF. The variable domain in full, with the rest retrieved from reference TRBV7-6 and TRBJ2-3, is GAGVSQSPRYKVTKRGQDVALRCDPISGHVSLYWYRQALGQGPEFLTYFNYEAQQDKSGLPNDRFSAERPEGSISTLTIQRTEQRDSAMYRCASSQDGGPSGTQYFGPGTRLTVL.

The chain links TRBV12-3 or TRBV12-4 to TRBJ2-3; the match to TRBD1 covers 9 bases. The V gene end was trimmed by 5 bases and the J gene end by 7 bases; junction bases not matched to a gene: 7. The CDR3 covers 14 residues. The chain's CDR3 is CASSDRDRDYTQYF. The CDR3 DNA is TGTGCCAGCAGTGACCGGGACAGGGACTATACGCAGTATTTT.